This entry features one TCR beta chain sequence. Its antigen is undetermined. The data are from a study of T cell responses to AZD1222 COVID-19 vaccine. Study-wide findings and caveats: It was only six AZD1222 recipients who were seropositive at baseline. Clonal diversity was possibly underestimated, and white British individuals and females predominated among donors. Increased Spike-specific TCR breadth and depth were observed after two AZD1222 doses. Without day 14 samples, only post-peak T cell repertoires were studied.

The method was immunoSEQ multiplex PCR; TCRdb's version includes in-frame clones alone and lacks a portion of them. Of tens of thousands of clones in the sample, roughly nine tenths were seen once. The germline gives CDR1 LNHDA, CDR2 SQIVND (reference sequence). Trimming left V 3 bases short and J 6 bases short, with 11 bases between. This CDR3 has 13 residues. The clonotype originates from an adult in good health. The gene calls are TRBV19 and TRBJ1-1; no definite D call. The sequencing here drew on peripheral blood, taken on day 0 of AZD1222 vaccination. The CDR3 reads CASSIGSFAEAFF. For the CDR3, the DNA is TGTGCCAGTAGTATCGGGAGTTTTGCTGAAGCTTTCTTT.